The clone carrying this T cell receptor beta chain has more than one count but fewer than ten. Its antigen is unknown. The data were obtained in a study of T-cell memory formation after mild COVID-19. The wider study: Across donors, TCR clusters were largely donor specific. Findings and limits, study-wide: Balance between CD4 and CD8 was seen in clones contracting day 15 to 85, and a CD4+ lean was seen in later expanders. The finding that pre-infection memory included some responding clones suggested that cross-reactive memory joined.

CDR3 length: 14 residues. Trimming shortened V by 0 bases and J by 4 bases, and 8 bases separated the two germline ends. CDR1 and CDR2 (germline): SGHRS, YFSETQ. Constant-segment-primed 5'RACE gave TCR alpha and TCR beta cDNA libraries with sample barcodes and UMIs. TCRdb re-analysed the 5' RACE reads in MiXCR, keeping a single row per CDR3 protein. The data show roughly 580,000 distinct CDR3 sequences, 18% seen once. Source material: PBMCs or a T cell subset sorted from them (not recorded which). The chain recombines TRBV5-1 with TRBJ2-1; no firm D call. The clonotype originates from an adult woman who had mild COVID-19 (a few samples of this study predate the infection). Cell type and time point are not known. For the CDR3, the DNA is TGCGCCAGCAGCTTGGATGTAGGGTACAATGAGCAGTTCTTC. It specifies CASSLDVGYNEQFF. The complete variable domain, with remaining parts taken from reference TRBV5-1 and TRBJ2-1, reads KAGVTQTPRYLIKTRGQQVTLSCSPISGHRSVSWYQQTPGQGLQFLFEYFSETQRNKGNFPGRFSGRQFSNSRSEMNVSTLELGDSALYLCASSLDVGYNEQFFGPGTRLTVL.